This TCR beta chain is drawn from a study of OX40 agonist ivuxolimab in advanced cancers. Concerning the study at large: Ivuxolimab, which targeted the costimulatory receptor OX40 (CD134), was an agonistic, fully human IgG2 monoclonal antibody. The point of sequencing TCRbeta in the periphery was to test whether ivuxolimab changed TCR sequence diversity and drove clonal T-cell expansion. The dose-escalation cohort was 82.7% male with a mean age of around 64 years, ranging from roughly 23 to 90. Intravenous ivuxolimab was administered to patients every 2 weeks at six dose levels: 0.01, 0.1, 0.3, 1.5, 3 and 10 mg/kg. Partial responses occurred in three dose-escalation patients: two with cutaneous melanoma and one with hepatocellular carcinoma. Among the approximately 50 dose-escalation patients, approximately 20 had hepatocellular carcinoma, about 15 melanoma, 9 renal cell carcinoma and 9 head and neck cancer. Prior anti-PD-1, anti-PD-L1 or anti-CTLA-4 therapy was permitted, and checkpoint inhibitors had been received by around 39% of dose-escalation patients. The monotherapy dose-escalation portion (N ≈ 52 patients) of the phase I ivuxolimab trial is reported in the paper.

The trial excluded patients who had a history of autoimmune disease or were on systemic immunosuppression. Peripheral blood for TCR sequencing was collected from all dose cohorts at baseline, on cycle 4 day 1, and on cycle 7 day 1. The samples were drawn from a first-in-human, open-label, multicenter phase I dose-escalation trial of ivuxolimab. Adults with locally advanced or metastatic melanoma, renal cell carcinoma, hepatocellular carcinoma or head and neck squamous cell carcinoma were enrolled in the trial. Before TCR sequencing, CD4+ T cells and CD8+ T cells were sorted from peripheral blood as separate populations. To sequence the TCRbeta CDR3 region, genomic DNA was isolated from the sorted cells. The immunoSEQ Assay was used for sequencing of TCRbeta CDR3 regions. TCRdb took over this immuneACCESS table, retaining in-frame rearrangements with V and J assigned. Such tables are incomplete; in checked studies, under half of the missing clones stem from an unresolved V gene, and the remainder is unexplained. For this sample there are tens of thousands of clones; around 90% appear just once. 1.5% to 2% of the sample is in the top ten clones.

With respect to this clone: Which antigen it targets is not known. Per-base qualities were not stored, and no clone one base away is much larger.

General findings and caveats noted by the study authors: Clonal expansion of both CD4+ and CD8+ blood T cells was observed from baseline to week 6 at doses 0.1 to 3.0 mg/kg. In partial responders in the 0.1-3.0 mg/kg groups, normalized peripheral clonal expansion was found to be among the lowest, especially among CD8+ T cells. After ivuxolimab, more expanded clones were found on average in CD8+ T cells than in CD4+ T cells. Low levels of normalized T-cell clonal expansion were also seen in some patients who did not respond. Which antigens the clonally expanded peripheral T cells were specific for was not determined.

Its CDR3 holds 13 amino acids, cysteine through phenylalanine. Of all the DNA, just the CDR3 is kept, 39 bases in frame from base 1. V loses 3 bases, J loses 10 bases, and the germline ends lie 12 bases apart. From the germline V gene, CDR1 is KGHSH and CDR2 is LQKENI. This sequence was found in an adult with an advanced solid tumor such as melanoma, head and neck, liver or kidney cancer. The sample in question was CD4+ or CD8+ T cells sorted from blood, obtained in a trial of the OX40 agonist ivuxolimab. Recombination connected TRBV18 to TRBJ2-2; no confident D gene assignment can be made. For the CDR3, the sequence is CASSPLRETELFF. The base sequence is TGTGCCAGCTCACCTCTCCGAGAAACGGAGCTGTTTTTT.